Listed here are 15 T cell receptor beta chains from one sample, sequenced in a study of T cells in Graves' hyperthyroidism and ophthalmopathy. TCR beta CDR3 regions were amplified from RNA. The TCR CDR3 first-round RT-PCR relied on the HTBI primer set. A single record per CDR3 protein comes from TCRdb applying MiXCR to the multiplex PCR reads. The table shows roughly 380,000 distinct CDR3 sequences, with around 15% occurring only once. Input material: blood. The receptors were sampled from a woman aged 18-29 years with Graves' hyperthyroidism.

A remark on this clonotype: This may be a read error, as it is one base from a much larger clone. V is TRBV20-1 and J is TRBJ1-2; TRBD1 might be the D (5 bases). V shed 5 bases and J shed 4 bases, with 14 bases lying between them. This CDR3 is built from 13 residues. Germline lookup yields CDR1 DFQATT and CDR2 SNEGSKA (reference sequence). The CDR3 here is CSAYRGDAYGYTF. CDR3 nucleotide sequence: TGCAGTGCTTACCGGGGGGATGCCTATGGCTACACCTTC.

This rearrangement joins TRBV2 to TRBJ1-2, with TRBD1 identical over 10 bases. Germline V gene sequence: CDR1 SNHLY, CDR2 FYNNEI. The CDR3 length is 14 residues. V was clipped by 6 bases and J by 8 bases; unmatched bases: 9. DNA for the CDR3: TGTGCCAGCAGCCTCCGGGACAGGGGCCAAGGCTACACCTTC. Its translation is CASSLRDRGQGYTF.

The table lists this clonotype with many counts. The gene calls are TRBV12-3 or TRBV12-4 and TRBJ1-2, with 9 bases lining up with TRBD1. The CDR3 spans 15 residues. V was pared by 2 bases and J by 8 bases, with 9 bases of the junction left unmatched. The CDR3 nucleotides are TGTGCCAGCAGTTTAATCGTAGGGACAGGGAACGGCTACACCTTC. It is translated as CASSLIVGTGNGYTF.

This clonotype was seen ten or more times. The chain's CDR3 is CASSRGLNTDTQYF. Here the CDR3 DNA reads TGTGCCAGCAGTAGGGGACTGAACACAGATACGCAGTATTTT. This sequence joins TRBV27 and TRBJ2-3, with a weak D call TRBD2 (6 bases). The CDR3 extends over 14 amino acids. Between the trimmed V and J ends, which lost 5 bases and 2 bases, there was a span of 11 bases. Looked up from germline, CDR1 is MNHEY and CDR2 is SMNVEV (reference sequence).

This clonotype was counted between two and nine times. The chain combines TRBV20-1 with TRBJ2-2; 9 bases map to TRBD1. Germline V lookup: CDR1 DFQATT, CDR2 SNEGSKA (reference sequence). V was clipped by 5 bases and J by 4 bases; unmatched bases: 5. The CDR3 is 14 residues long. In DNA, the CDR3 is TGCAGTGCTCAACAGGGGGCGTTCACCGGGGAGCTGTTTTTT. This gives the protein CSAQQGAFTGELFF.

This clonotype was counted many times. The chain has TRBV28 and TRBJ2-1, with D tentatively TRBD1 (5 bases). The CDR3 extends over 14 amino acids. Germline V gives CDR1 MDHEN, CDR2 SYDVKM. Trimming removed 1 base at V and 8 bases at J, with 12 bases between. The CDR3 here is CASSLSRQGHEQFF. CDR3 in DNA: TGTGCCAGCAGTTTATCCCGCCAGGGTCATGAGCAGTTCTTC.

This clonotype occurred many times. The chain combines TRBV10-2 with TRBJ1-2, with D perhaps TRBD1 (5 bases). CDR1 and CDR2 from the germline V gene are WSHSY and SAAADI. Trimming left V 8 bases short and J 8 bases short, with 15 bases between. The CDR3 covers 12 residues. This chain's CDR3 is CASQKDSGGYTF. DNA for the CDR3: TGCGCCAGCCAAAAAGACAGCGGCGGCTACACCTTC.

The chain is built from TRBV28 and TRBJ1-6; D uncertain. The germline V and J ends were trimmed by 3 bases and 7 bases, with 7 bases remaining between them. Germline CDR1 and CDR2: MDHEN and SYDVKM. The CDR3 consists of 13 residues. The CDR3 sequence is CASSFFKNSPLHF. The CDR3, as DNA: TGTGCCAGCAGTTTCTTTAAGAATTCACCCCTCCACTTT.

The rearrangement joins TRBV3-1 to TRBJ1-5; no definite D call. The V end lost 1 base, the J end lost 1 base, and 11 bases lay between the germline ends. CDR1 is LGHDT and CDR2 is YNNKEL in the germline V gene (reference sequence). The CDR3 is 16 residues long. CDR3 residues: CASSQGTLGSNQPQHF. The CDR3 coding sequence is TGTGCCAGCAGCCAAGGGACCCTCGGAAGCAATCAGCCCCAGCATTTT. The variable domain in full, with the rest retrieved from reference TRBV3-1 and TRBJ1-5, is DTAVSQTPKYLVTQMGNDKSIKCEQNLGHDTMYWYKQDSKKFLKIMFSYNNKELIINETVPNRFSPKSPDKAHLNLHINSLELGDSAVYFCASSQGTLGSNQPQHFGDGTRLSIL.

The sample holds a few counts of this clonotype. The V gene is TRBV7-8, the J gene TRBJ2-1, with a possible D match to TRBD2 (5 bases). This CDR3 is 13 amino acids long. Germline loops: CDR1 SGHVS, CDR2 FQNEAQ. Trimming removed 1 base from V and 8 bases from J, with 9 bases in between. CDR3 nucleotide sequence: TGTGCCAGCAGCTTAGTTCCCGGGGATGAGCAGTTCTTC. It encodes CASSLVPGDEQFF.

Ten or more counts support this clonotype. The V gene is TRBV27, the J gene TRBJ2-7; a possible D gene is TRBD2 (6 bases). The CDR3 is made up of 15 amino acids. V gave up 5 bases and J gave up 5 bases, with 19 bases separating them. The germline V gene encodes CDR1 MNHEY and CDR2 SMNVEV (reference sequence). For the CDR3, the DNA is TGTGCCAGCAGTGCGACGACTAGTCGCTTGGACGAGCAGTACTTC. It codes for CASSATTSRLDEQYF.

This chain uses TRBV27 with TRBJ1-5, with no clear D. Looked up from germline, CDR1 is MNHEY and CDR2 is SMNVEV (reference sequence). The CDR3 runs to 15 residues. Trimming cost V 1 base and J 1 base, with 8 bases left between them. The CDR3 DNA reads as TGTGCCAGCAGTTTATTTGGGGAGAGCAATCAGCCCCAGCATTTT. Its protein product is CASSLFGESNQPQHF.

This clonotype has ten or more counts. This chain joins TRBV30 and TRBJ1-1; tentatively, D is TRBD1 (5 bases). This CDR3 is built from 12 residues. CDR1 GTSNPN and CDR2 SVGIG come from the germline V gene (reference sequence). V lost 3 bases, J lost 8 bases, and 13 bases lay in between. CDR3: CAWRDSGMEAFF. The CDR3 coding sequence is TGTGCCTGGAGAGACAGTGGGATGGAAGCTTTCTTT.

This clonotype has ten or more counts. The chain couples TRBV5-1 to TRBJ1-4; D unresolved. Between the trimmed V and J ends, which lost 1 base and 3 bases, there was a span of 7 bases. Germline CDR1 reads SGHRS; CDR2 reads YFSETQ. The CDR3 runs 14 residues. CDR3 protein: CASSLTESNEKLFF. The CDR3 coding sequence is TGCGCCAGCAGCTTGACAGAATCTAATGAAAAACTGTTTTTT.

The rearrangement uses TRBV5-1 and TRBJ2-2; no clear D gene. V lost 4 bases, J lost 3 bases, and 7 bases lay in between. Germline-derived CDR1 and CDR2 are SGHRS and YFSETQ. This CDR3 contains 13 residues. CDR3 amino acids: CASSTTDTGELFF. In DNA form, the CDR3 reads TGCGCCAGCAGCACTACCGACACCGGGGAGCTGTTTTTT.